A single T cell receptor beta chain is shown here with its context. The entry originates in a study of blood T cell repertoires in COVID-19. Across the study: Material from acute and convalescent COVID-19 was sourced from the United States, Italy and Spain. PBMCs, B-cell-depleted T cells, or T cells provided the cDNA or gDNA that made up the material.

The V and J ends lost 5 bases and 2 bases, in that order; junction bases with no gene match: 6. Germline V gene data show CDR1 as SGHRS and CDR2 as YFSETQ. This CDR3 spans 16 amino acids. Source study methods: Estimation of nucleated cell counts relied on the amplification of reference gene primers. Libraries were prepared by immunoSEQ multiplex PCR; TCRdb keeps only in-frame clonotypes and omits some of them. Clone size and V and J calls were adopted from that table, with D and trimming inferred from the DNA. Here the sample spans 130,000 to 150,000 clones, around 80% being singletons. The sequenced material came from peripheral blood. The genes are TRBV5-1 and TRBJ2-2; 10 positions match TRBD2. The receptor was isolated from a woman in her forties or fifties in a cohort sampled during active or convalescent COVID-19. The CDR3 nucleotides read TGCGCCAGCAGGAAGTCTAGCGGGGGAAACACCGGGGAGCTGTTTTTT. It encodes CASRKSSGGNTGELFF.